Sequencing of this T cell receptor (beta chain) was carried out in a study of T cell repertoires in cytomegalovirus infection. Study-level findings and limits: Frequencies of public TCR beta families were cumulated, and this identified carriers of CMV plus the relevant HLA.

This CDR3 contains 16 residues. Between the trimmed V and J ends, which lost 1 base and 0 bases, there was a span of 10 bases. Germline assignment: CDR1 SGHAT and CDR2 FQNNGV. This clonotype was counted ten times or more. The antigen is not known. One entry per CDR3 protein, called by TCRdb with MiXCR from the reads. The sample consists of about 230,000 distinct CDR3 sequences, approximately 22% of them appearing once. The TCR comes from a human donor in good health (CMV status not recorded). Some clones in this sample may be carry-over from other donors' samples. V and J are TRBV11-2 and TRBJ2-1; no definite D call. The sequencing sample was made of CD8+ T cells from PBMCs. The CDR3 spells CASSLVSRSSYNEQFF. Written as DNA, the CDR3 is TGTGCCAGCAGCTTAGTTTCCAGGAGCTCCTACAATGAGCAGTTCTTC.